The text below deals with one T cell receptor beta chain. It lacks a known antigen. No much larger clone is present one base from it, and per-base qualities are unavailable. The data were obtained in a study of PD-L1 blockade in urothelial cancer (dated by TCRdb to 2016 to 2017). With regard to the full study: All patients started therapy around 2014 and received atezolizumab 1,200 mg intravenously every 3 weeks. Blood samples gave a median of about 140,000 T cells and approximately 81,000 unique TCRs, with a median clonality of 0.080. Blood samples were analyzed 3 weeks after the start of treatment (second dose) and 6 weeks after the start of treatment. In the same patients who had TCR sequencing, pretreatment tumors also underwent whole exome sequencing and RNA sequencing. Around 29 patients had pretreatment blood TCR-seq, roughly 25 had at least one posttreatment blood collection, and roughly 25 had tumor TCR-seq. Pretreatment tumor samples, along with matched peripheral blood collected serially before and after atezolizumab treatment, underwent TCR sequencing. The study, an exploratory multi-omic analysis, examined somatic, immune and clinical correlates of response to PD-L1 blockade with atezolizumab in urothelial cancer. Patients had an ECOG performance status of 0 or 1 and had received between 0 and 3 prior chemotherapy regimens. Progression-free survival longer than 6 months counted as durable clinical benefit, and TCR features were additionally tested against both progression-free and overall survival. About 10 patients achieved durable clinical benefit and around 19 did not. About nine tenths of the roughly 29 patients were identified as males with urothelial cancer of bladder origin, and a prior smoking history was reported by 18 of 29 patients. The study at large found these results: At 3 weeks after the start of treatment, tumor-associated TCR clones in peripheral blood had expanded more in patients with durable benefit (n of about 22, p = 0.022). Improved progression-free and overall survival was found to be associated with pretreatment peripheral blood TCR clonality below the median. Because of the small sample size (n ≈ 30) and the many exploratory analyses performed, the results are intended to be regarded as hypothesis-generating.

V loses 5 bases, J loses 8 bases, and the germline ends lie 9 bases apart. The CDR3 covers 11 residues, taking in both the cysteine and the phenylalanine. Kept here is only the CDR3 DNA, which spans 33 bases and is read in frame from base 1. Sequences SGHTA (CDR1) and FQGNSA (CDR2) are obtained from the germline V gene. Synthetic TCR analog templates were spiked into each PCR so that absolute template abundance could be estimated from read counts. The immunoSEQ assay was used to amplify TCRbeta CDR3 regions from genomic DNA with bias-controlled V and J gene primers. Sequencing of rearranged TCRbeta segments was performed at approximately 20X coverage. As for the authors' bioinformatics: Clustering was used to correct sequencing errors, and CDR3s were annotated against IMGT so that V, D and J genes could be assigned. Only productive TCRbeta rearrangements were used in downstream analyses, excluding out-of-frame or stop-codon sequences. Clonality was calculated as one minus the Shannon entropy normalized by the log of the number of unique productive sequences. Fisher's exact test with Benjamini-Hochberg correction, using a cutoff of adjusted p below 0.01, was how clones that differed between time points or between blood and tumor were identified. In TCRdb, the immuneACCESS table is reduced to in-frame sequences with V and J assigned. These tables do not hold every clone; where another copy was compared, an unresolved V gene accounts for under half, and the others remain unexplained. Clone size and V and J calls were adopted from that table, with D and trimming inferred from the DNA. This sample lists tens of thousands of clones; roughly 84% were detected once. The ten top clones hold approximately 2% of the sample.

The time point label on this specimen signifies: pretreatment peripheral blood. The cohort included some 30 patients with locally advanced or metastatic urothelial carcinoma who were treated at Memorial Sloan Kettering on a trial protocol. Peripheral blood mononuclear cells were collected pretreatment and during treatment, with between 1 and 8 total time points obtained per patient. The Qiagen DNeasy Blood extraction kit was used to purify genomic DNA from total PBMCs and from tumor samples. Collected pretreatment and during treatment, PBMCs were isolated and stored as previously described. The clonotype was recovered from a man aged 60-69 years with urothelial cancer. The rearranged chain carries TRBV7-2 and TRBJ1-2; the D gene cannot be resolved reliably. Sample: PBMCs, taken around atezolizumab (anti-PD-L1) treatment. The CDR3 loop reads CASSRGWGYTF. The nucleotide sequence is given as TGTGCCAGCAGCCGGGGTTGGGGCTACACCTTC.